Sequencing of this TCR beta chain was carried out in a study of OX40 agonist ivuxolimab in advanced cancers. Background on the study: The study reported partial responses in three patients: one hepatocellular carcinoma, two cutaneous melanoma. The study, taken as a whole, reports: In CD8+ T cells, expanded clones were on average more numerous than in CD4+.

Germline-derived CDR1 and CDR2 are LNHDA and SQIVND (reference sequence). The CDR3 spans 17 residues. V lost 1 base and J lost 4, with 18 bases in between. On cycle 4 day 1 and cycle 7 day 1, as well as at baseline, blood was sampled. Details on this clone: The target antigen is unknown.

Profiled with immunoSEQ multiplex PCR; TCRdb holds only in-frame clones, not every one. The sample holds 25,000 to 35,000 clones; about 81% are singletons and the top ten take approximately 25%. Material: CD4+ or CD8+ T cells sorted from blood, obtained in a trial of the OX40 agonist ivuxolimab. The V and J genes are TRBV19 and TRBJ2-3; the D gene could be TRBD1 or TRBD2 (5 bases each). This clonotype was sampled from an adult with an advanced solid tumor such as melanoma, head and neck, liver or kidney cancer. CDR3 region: CASSIALGYWGPDTQYF. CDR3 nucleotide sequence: TGTGCCAGTAGTATAGCCCTCGGCTATTGGGGACCAGATACGCAGTATTTT.